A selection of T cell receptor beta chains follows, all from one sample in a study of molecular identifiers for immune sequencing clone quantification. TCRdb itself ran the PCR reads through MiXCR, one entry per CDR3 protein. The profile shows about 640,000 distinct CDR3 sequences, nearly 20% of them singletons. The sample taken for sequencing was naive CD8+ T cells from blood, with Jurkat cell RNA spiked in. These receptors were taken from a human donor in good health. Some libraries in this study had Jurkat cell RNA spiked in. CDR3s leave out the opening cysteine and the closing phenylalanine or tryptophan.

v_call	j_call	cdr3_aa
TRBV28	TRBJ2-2	ASSRRGEAGELF
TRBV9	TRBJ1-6	ASSVDLSYNSPLH
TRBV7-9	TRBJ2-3	ASSQAGAGSSTDTQY
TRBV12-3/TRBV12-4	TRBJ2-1	ASSYVEHEQF
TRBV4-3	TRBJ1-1	ASSQTGKNTEAF
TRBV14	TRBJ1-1	ASSQVGRNEAF
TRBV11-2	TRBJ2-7	ASRSGTVTEQY
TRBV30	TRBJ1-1	AWSIVTANTEAF
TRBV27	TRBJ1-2	ASSLNRGGSIYGYT
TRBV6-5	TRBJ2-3	ASWEGLGTDTQY
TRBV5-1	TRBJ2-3	ASSFRGASPSGDTQY
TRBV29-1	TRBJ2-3	SGDGGLRTDTQY
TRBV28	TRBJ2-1	ASSHGLWRDSGDEQF
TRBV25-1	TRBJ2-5	ASSEYGQGGELTQY
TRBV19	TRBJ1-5	ASSIVGFSNQPQH
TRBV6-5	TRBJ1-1	ASSYRDSQHTEAF
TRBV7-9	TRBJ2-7	ASSPYDWGGVGGEQY
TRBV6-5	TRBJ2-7	ASSYSRAYEQY
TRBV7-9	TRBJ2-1	ASSLLAGAKYNEQF
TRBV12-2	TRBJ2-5	ASRLHINKAETQY
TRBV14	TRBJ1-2	AGSPWTGSLYGYT
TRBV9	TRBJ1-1	ASSVGGQLNTEAF